Listed here are 31 T cell receptor beta chains from one sample, sequenced in a study of response to subunit inactivated influenza vaccine. One entry per CDR3 protein, called by TCRdb with MiXCR from the RT-PCR reads. Here the sample spans about 620,000 distinct CDR3 sequences, roughly 12% being singletons. These same data were also listed under a study on T cells expressing NK-cell markers. From that paper: Production of TCR beta cDNA relied on 5'RACE template switching with UMIs.

Material: PBMCs from blood, obtained on the day of vaccination. The receptors stem from a man aged 50 to 59 who received an inactivated influenza vaccine.

This clonotype was seen more than once but under ten times. The CDR3 bases are TGCAGTGCTAGAGTACAGGGGCGGACAGATACGCAGTATTTT. Protein product: CSARVQGRTDTQYF. The chain couples TRBV20-1 to TRBJ2-3, with 7 nucleotides matching TRBD1. Germline V gives CDR1 DFQATT, CDR2 SNEGSKA (reference sequence). V lost 1 base and J lost 3; bases outside the gene matches: 4. There are 14 residues in the CDR3.

This clonotype occurred a few times. J is TRBJ1-6 and V is TRBV7-9; 7 bases are shared with TRBD1. CDR3 length: 14 residues. J was trimmed by 9 bases and V by 1 base; bases with no gene match: 3. Looked up from germline, CDR1 is SEHNR and CDR2 is FQNEAQ (reference sequence). The CDR3 bases are TGTGCCAGCAGCTTAGGCAGGGGGATTTCACCCCTCCACTTT. Its translation is CASSLGRGISPLHF. Complete variable domain (other parts from reference TRBV7-9 and TRBJ1-6): DTGVSQNPRHKITKRGQNVTFRCDPISEHNRLYWYRQTLGQGPEFLTYFQNEAQLEKSRLLSDRFSAERPKGSFSTLEIQRTEQGDSAMYLCASSLGRGISPLHFGNGTRLTVT.

This clonotype showed up many times. This chain links TRBV18 with TRBJ1-2, with D hard to call. V was shortened by 1 base and J by 5 bases, with 8 bases between the two germline ends. Germline V lookup: CDR1 KGHSH, CDR2 LQKENI. The CDR3 covers 13 residues. CDR3 sequence reads: CASSPQEKYGYTF. CDR3 nucleotides: TGTGCCAGCTCACCACAGGAGAAGTATGGCTACACCTTC.

About this clonotype: Just one base apart from a much larger clone, this may be a read error. The CDR3 coding sequence is TGCAGCTCTGCTACTAGTCTCGTCCAGTACTTC. Amino acid sequence: CSSATSLVQYF. The chain carries TRBV29-1 and TRBJ2-5; D may be TRBD2 (5 bases). Trimming removed 8 bases from V and 10 bases from J, with 17 bases in between. The CDR3 sequence is 11 residues long. Germline values: CDR1 SQVTM, CDR2 ANQGSEA.

This clonotype was seen repeatedly, ten times or more. This chain uses TRBV15 with TRBJ2-7, with 8 positions matching TRBD1. Germline V gene lookup returns CDR1 LNHNV and CDR2 YYDKDF (reference sequence). This CDR3 spans 14 amino acids. The J segment lost 4 bases and the V segment lost 4 bases, leaving 6 bases of the junction unmatched. CDR3 protein: CATSTDREPYEQYF. The CDR3 DNA is TGTGCCACCAGCACGGACAGGGAGCCTTACGAGCAGTACTTC. Drawing the rest from reference TRBV15 and TRBJ2-7, the complete variable domain is DAMVIQNPRYQVTQFGKPVTLSCSQTLNHNVMYWYQQKSSQAPKLLFHYYDKDFNNEADTPDNFQSRRPNTSFCFLDIRSPGLGDTAMYLCATSTDREPYEQYFGPGTRLTVT.

This clonotype appeared a few times. The rearrangement uses TRBV6-5 and TRBJ2-7; 8 nucleotides match TRBD1. CDR1 is MNHEY, CDR2 SVGAGI, per germline. CDR3 length: 14 residues. V lost 3 bases, J lost 3 bases, and 4 bases stayed unmatched. CDR3 DNA: TGTGCCAGCAGTTATGGCGACAGGGGCTACGAGCAGTACTTC. Protein product: CASSYGDRGYEQYF.

The gene calls are TRBV12-3 or TRBV12-4 and TRBJ2-7, with 13 bases aligning to TRBD2. The CDR3 runs 17 residues. V lost 0 bases, J lost 2 bases, and 4 bases stayed unmatched. Here the CDR3 reads CASSLAKTSGGTYEQYF. For the CDR3, the DNA is TGTGCCAGCAGTTTAGCTAAGACTAGCGGGGGGACCTACGAGCAGTACTTC.

This clonotype was detected ten times or more. V is TRBV5-1 and J is TRBJ1-5, with a possible D match to TRBD1 (5 bases). Germline lookup yields CDR1 SGHRS and CDR2 YFSETQ. The CDR3 sequence is 13 residues long. The V end lost 4 bases, the J end lost 4 bases, and 9 bases lay between the germline ends. CDR3 sequence reads: CASSQGRNQPQHF. CDR3 bases: TGCGCCAGCAGCCAGGGACGAAATCAGCCCCAGCATTTT.

This clonotype appeared a few times. The J gene is TRBJ2-5, the V gene TRBV20-1; 11 positions match TRBD2. The V gene's germline CDR1 is DFQATT and CDR2 SNEGSKA (reference sequence). The trim removed 6 bases at V and 3 bases at J, leaving 15 bases unmatched. This CDR3 has 17 amino acids. CDR3 DNA: TGCAGTGCCAAACGACCCCTACTAGCGGGAGTGAAAGAGACCCAGTACTTC. Translated: CSAKRPLLAGVKETQYF.

This chain uses TRBV29-1 with TRBJ2-2; D uncertain. Trimming took 4 bases from V and 4 from J, leaving 28 bases between them. The V gene's germline CDR1 is SQVTM and CDR2 ANQGSEA. There are 19 residues in the CDR3. This CDR3 is CSVGPKRFWDGDGTGELFF. CDR3 DNA sequence: TGCAGCGTTGGCCCTAAACGGTTCTGGGATGGGGATGGCACCGGGGAGCTGTTTTTT.

This clonotype was seen just once. The rearrangement links TRBV30 to TRBJ2-6; 8 nucleotides match TRBD2. Germline loops: CDR1 GTSNPN, CDR2 SVGIG (reference sequence). V lost 3 bases and J lost 0; bases outside the gene matches: 13. This CDR3 spans 19 amino acids. This chain's CDR3 is CAWSPLAGPLLSGANVLTF. CDR3 in DNA: TGTGCCTGGAGCCCTCTAGCGGGCCCACTCCTCTCTGGGGCCAACGTCCTGACTTTC.

The chain carries TRBV20-1 and TRBJ2-7; 9 nucleotides line up with TRBD2. This CDR3 comprises 12 residues. Germline V gene lookup returns CDR1 DFQATT and CDR2 SNEGSKA (reference sequence). CDR3 amino acids: CASGGLKHEQYF. DNA for the CDR3: TGCGCAAGCGGGGGGCTCAAACACGAGCAGTACTTC.

This clonotype showed up many times. This rearrangement joins TRBV9 to TRBJ2-1; 9 bases align to TRBD1. The CDR3 is 16 residues long. CDR1 and CDR2 (germline): SGDLS, YYNGEE. The trim removed 3 bases at V and 6 bases at J, leaving 10 bases unmatched. As DNA, the CDR3 is TGTGCCAGCAGCGCCCCGAGGACAGGGGCGTCCAATGAGCAGTTCTTC. This codes for CASSAPRTGASNEQFF.

This clonotype turned up a few times. The chain joins TRBV19 to TRBJ1-5; D unresolved. The CDR3 is made up of 15 amino acids. Germline-derived CDR1 and CDR2 are LNHDA and SQIVND (reference sequence). V was trimmed by 0 bases and J by 8 bases, leaving 14 bases between them. CDR3 sequence (DNA): TGTGCCAGTAGTATAGATCCATTAGGGCGGGAGCCCCAGCATTTT. Translating gives CASSIDPLGREPQHF.

The chain combines TRBV9 with TRBJ2-6; D not resolved. The V gene lost 4 bases and the J gene lost 2 bases, with 22 bases spanning the gap. The length of the CDR3 is 19 residues. Germline CDR1 reads SGDLS; CDR2 reads YYNGEE. The DNA for the CDR3 is TGTGCCAGCAGCCCTAGAACGTCGCGGACGGCGGCTGGGGCCAACGTCCTGACTTTC. Amino acids: CASSPRTSRTAAGANVLTF. Supplemented by reference TRBV9 and TRBJ2-6, the full variable domain reads DSGVTQTPKHLITATGQRVTLRCSPRSGDLSVYWYQQSLDQGLQFLIQYYNGEERAKGNILERFSAQQFPDLHSELNLSSLELGDSALYFCASSPRTSRTAAGANVLTFGAGSRLTVL.

This clonotype has ten or more counts. This chain connects TRBV6-5 to TRBJ2-4; 9 bases map to TRBD2. This CDR3 has 15 amino acids. Germline CDR1 MNHEY, CDR2 SVGAGI. Trimming removed 4 bases from V and 4 bases from J; junction bases left unmatched: 5. CDR3 in DNA: TGTGCCAGCAGTTGGGCGGGAGGGGGAAAAAACATTCAGTACTTC. Its translation is CASSWAGGGKNIQYF.

This clonotype was seen a few times. The chain has TRBV4-3 and TRBJ2-1; no definite D call. This CDR3 has 15 amino acids. From germline, CDR1 is LGHNA and CDR2 YSLEER. V was trimmed by 0 bases and J by 5 bases, leaving 11 bases between them. The CDR3 protein is CASSQDRASHNEQFF. CDR3 coding DNA: TGCGCCAGCAGCCAAGATAGGGCAAGCCACAATGAGCAGTTCTTC.

This clonotype showed up just a few times. V usage is TRBV28 and J usage is TRBJ2-7; 7 positions match TRBD1. This CDR3 spans 14 amino acids. In germline, CDR1 is MDHEN, CDR2 SYDVKM. Trimming removed 3 bases from V and 3 bases from J; junction bases left unmatched: 5. The CDR3 region is CASSFLQGIYEQYF. The DNA for the CDR3 is TGTGCCAGCAGTTTTTTACAGGGGATCTACGAGCAGTACTTC.

The sample holds many counts of this clonotype. V and J are TRBV6-2 or TRBV6-3 and TRBJ2-1, with no clear D. This CDR3 comprises 17 residues. CDR1 is MNHEY, CDR2 SVGEGT, per germline. The germline V and J ends were trimmed by 0 bases and 0 bases, with 12 bases remaining between them. The CDR3: CASSYSKRPDSYNEQFF. The CDR3 DNA reads TGTGCCAGCAGTTACTCGAAGAGGCCTGACTCCTACAATGAGCAGTTCTTC.

This chain links TRBV29-1 with TRBJ2-3; D is perhaps TRBD1 or TRBD2 (6 bases each). Germline CDR1 and CDR2: SQVTM and ANQGSEA. V shed 4 bases and J shed 6 bases, with 23 bases lying between them. The CDR3 is 16 amino acids. The CDR3 here is CSVGARGGPARDTQYF. The CDR3 DNA is TGCAGCGTTGGGGCCCGAGGGGGGCCGGCTCGTGATACGCAGTATTTT.

This clonotype was counted at least ten times. The rearrangement links TRBV7-2 to TRBJ2-3; D is ambiguous. The V and J ends lost 4 bases and 6 bases respectively, with 8 bases between them. Germline CDR1 reads SGHTA; CDR2 reads FQGNSA. The CDR3 spans 12 residues. The CDR3 region is CASSSQKDTQYF. The CDR3 nucleotides read TGTGCCAGCAGCTCCCAGAAGGATACGCAGTATTTT. The full variable domain, with the rest looked up from reference TRBV7-2 and TRBJ2-3, is GAGVSQSPSNKVTEKGKDVELRCDPISGHTALYWYRQSLGQGLEFLIYFQGNSAPDKSGLPSDRFSAERTGGSVSTLTIQRTQQEDSAVYLCASSSQKDTQYFGPGTRLTVL.

This chain joins TRBV20-1 and TRBJ2-3; TRBD1 or TRBD2 may be the D gene (6 bases each). Trimming took 0 bases from V and 2 from J, leaving 15 bases between them. Looked up from germline, CDR1 is DFQATT and CDR2 is SNEGSKA (reference sequence). This CDR3 contains 16 residues. The DNA of the CDR3 is TGCAGTGCTAGAGAGGAGGGGGGTTTGCCCACAGATACGCAGTATTTT. This codes for CSAREEGGLPTDTQYF.

This clonotype has ten or more counts. CDR3 coding DNA: TGCGCCAGCAGCCCGGACACTACGCTTTCGGGAAACACCATATATTTT. It yields the protein CASSPDTTLSGNTIYF. The gene calls are TRBV5-1 and TRBJ1-3; D possibly corresponds to TRBD1 (5 bases). Germline V gives CDR1 SGHRS, CDR2 YFSETQ. There are 16 residues in the CDR3. V dropped 4 bases and J dropped 4 bases, with 18 bases sitting between them.

This clonotype occurred a few times. The CDR3 sequence is CASSPRGETDTQYF. CDR3 DNA: TGTGCCAGCAGTCCCCGGGGGGAAACAGATACGCAGTATTTT. The chain recombines TRBV12-3 or TRBV12-4 with TRBJ2-3, with 7 bases identical to TRBD2. The CDR3 runs to 14 residues. Unmatched junction bases numbered 5, after V lost 5 bases and J lost 3 bases.

The J gene is TRBJ1-5, the V gene TRBV29-1, with D uncertain. Germline lookup yields CDR1 SQVTM and CDR2 ANQGSEA. Trimming took off 5 bases at V and 3 bases at J, with 11 bases between the two ends. The CDR3 totals 13 residues. The CDR3 region is CSVQAGINQPQHF. CDR3 nucleotide sequence: TGCAGCGTTCAAGCAGGAATCAATCAGCCCCAGCATTTT.

This clonotype was observed a few times. The V and J genes are TRBV29-1 and TRBJ2-1, with TRBD2 as a possible D gene (6 bases). The CDR3 runs 15 residues. The germline V and J ends were trimmed by 5 bases and 6 bases, with 20 bases remaining between them. Germline V gene sequence: CDR1 SQVTM, CDR2 ANQGSEA. The CDR3 nucleotides are TGCAGCGTTCTTTCCTCGACTAGGCGCGGCAATGAGCAGTTCTTC. Translated, it gives CSVLSSTRRGNEQFF.

Only a few counts were recorded for this clonotype. The V and J genes are TRBV6-4 and TRBJ2-1; possibly TRBD2 for D (6 bases). Germline assignment: CDR1 MRHNA and CDR2 SNTAGT. The CDR3 loop spans 16 amino acids. Trimming shortened V by 0 bases and J by 7 bases, and 16 bases separated the two germline ends. Here the CDR3 reads CASSDSRRTNRNEQFF. The DNA of the CDR3 is TGTGCCAGCAGTGACTCTCGTAGGACTAACCGAAATGAGCAGTTCTTC.

This chain joins TRBV6-2 or TRBV6-3 and TRBJ2-7; 8 bases map to TRBD1. This CDR3 is 15 amino acids long. V gave up 7 bases and J gave up 13 bases; unmatched junction bases: 21. Germline V CDR1 and CDR2: MNHEY, SVGEGT. CDR3 DNA: TGTGCCAGCACTCTCATTTCCGATGGGACAGGACCACGATACTTC. Its translation: CASTLISDGTGPRYF.

This clonotype was picked up a small number of times. The chain uses TRBV7-6 and TRBJ2-3; 14 bases are a match to TRBD2. The CDR3 extends over 17 amino acids. V dropped 5 bases and J dropped 3; count of bases not matched to a gene: 7. The germline V gene encodes CDR1 SGHVS and CDR2 FNYEAQ. The CDR3 loop reads CASSAGTSGSLTDTQYF. The CDR3 region has the DNA TGTGCCAGCAGCGCTGGGACTAGCGGGAGTTTGACAGATACGCAGTATTTT.

The chain joins TRBV12-3 or TRBV12-4 to TRBJ2-5; weak D call: TRBD2 (6 bases). V was cut by 6 bases and J by 4 bases, with 12 bases left in between. The CDR3 consists of 13 residues. CDR3 residues: CASRLSGSETQYF. The CDR3 DNA reads TGTGCCAGCAGACTCAGCGGGTCAGAGACCCAGTACTTC.

The chain is built from TRBV15 and TRBJ2-2, with 9 bases matching TRBD2. V lost 0 bases, J lost 3 bases, and 5 bases stayed unmatched. Germline CDR1 and CDR2: LNHNV and YYDKDF (reference sequence). The CDR3 spans 17 residues. The DNA for the CDR3 is TGTGCCACCAGCAGAGACTTAGCGGGAGCCCACACCGGGGAGCTGTTTTTT. It translates to CATSRDLAGAHTGELFF.